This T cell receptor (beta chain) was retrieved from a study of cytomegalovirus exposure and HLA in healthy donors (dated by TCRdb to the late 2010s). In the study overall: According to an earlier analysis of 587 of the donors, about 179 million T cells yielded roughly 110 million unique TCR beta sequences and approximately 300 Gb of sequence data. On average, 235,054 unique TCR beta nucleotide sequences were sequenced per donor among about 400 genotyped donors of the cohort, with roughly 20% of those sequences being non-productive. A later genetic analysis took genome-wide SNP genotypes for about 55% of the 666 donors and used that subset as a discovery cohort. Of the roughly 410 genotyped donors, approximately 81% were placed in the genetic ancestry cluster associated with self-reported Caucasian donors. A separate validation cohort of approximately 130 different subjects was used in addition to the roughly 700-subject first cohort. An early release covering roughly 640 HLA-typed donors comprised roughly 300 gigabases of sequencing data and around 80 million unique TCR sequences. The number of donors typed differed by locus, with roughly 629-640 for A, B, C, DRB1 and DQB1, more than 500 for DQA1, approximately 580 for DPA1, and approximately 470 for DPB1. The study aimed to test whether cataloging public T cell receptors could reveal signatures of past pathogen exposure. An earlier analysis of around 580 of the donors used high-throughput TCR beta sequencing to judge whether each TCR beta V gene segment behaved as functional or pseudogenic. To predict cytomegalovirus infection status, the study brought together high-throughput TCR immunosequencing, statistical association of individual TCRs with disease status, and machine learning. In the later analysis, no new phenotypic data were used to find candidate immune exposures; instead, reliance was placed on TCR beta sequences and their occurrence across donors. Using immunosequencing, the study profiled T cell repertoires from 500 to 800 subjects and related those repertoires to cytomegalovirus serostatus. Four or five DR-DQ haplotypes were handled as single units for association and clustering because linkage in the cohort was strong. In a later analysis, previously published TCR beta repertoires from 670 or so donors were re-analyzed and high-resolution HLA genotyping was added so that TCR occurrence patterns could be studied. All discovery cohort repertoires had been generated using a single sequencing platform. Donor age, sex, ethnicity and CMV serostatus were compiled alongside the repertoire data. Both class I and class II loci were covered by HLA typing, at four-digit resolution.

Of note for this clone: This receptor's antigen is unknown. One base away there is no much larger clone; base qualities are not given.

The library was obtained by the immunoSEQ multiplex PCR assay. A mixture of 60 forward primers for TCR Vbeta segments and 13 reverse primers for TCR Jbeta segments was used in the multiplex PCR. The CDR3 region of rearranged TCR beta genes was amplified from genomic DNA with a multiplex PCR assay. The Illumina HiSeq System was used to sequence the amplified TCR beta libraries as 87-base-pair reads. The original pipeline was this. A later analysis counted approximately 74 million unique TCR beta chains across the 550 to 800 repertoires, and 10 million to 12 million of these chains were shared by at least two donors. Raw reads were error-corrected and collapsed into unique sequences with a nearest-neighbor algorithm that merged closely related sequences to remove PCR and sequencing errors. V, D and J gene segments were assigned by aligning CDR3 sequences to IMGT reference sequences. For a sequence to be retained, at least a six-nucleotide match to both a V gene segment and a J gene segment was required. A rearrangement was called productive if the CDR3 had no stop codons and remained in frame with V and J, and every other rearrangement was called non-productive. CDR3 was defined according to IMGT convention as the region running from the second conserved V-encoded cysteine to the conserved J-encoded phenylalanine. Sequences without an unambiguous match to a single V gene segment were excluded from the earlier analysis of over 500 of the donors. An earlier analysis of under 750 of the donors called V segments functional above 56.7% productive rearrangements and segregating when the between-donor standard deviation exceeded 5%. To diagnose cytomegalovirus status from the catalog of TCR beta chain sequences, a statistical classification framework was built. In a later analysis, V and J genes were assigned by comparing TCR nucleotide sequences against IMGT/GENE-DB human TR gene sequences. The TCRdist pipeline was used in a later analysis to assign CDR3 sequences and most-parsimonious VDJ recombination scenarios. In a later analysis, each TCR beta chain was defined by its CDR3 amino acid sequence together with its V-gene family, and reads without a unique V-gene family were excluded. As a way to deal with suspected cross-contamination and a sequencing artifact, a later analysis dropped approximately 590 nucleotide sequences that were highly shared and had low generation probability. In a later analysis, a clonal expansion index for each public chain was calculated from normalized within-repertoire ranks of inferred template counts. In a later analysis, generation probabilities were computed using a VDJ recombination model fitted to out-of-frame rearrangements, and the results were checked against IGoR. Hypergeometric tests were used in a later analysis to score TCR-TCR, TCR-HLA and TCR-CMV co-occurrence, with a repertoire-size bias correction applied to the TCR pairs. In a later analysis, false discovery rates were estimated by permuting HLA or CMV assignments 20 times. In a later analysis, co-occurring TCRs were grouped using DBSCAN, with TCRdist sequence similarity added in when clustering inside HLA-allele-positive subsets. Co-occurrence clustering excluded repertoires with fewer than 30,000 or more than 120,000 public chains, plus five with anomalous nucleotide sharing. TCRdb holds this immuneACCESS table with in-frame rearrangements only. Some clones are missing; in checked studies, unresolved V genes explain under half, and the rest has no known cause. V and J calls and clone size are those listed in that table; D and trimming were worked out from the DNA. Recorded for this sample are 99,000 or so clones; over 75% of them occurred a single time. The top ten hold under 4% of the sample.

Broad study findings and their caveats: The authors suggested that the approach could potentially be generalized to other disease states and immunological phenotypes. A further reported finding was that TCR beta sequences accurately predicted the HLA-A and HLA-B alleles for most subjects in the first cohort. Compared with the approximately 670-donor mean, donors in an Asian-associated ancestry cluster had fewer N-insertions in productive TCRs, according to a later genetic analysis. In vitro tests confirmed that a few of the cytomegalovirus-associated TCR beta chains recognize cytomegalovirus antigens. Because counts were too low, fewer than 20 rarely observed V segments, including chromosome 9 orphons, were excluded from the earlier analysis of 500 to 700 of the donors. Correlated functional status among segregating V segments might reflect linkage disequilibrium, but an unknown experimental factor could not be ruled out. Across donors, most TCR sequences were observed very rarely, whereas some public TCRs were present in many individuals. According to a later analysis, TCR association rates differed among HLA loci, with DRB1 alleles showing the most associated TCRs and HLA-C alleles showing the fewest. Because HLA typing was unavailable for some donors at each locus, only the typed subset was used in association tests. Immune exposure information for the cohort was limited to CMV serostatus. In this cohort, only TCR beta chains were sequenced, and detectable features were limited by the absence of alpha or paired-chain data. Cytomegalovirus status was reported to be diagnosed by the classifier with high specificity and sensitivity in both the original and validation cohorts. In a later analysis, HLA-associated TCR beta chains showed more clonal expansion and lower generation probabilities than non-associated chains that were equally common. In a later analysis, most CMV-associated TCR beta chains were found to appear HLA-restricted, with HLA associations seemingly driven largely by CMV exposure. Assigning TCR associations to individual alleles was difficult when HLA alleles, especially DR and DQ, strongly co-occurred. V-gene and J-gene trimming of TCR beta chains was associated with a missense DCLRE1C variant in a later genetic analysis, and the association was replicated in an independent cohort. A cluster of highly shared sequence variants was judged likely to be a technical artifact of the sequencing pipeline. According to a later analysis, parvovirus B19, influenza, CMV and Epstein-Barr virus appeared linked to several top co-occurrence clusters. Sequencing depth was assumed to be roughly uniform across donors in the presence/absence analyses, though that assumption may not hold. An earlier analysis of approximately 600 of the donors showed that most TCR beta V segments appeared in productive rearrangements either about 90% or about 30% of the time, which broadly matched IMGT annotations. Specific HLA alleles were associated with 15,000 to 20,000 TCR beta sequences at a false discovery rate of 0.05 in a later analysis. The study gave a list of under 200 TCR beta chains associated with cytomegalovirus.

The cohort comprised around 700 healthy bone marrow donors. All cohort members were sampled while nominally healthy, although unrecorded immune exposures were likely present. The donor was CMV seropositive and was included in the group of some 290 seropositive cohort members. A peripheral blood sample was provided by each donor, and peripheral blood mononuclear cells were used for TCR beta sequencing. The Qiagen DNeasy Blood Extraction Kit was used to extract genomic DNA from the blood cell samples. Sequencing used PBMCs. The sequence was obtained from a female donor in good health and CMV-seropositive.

At the DNA level, the sequence is TGTGCCAGCAGCTTTTACAGGGGGCGGGAGACCCAGTACTTC. This gives the protein CASSFYRGRETQYF. The chain is made from TRBV7-9 and TRBJ2-5; 9 nucleotides in the junction match TRBD1. For CDR1 and CDR2, the germline V gene (reference sequence) lists SEHNR and FQNEAQ. The CDR3 sequence holds 14 residues, the cysteine and phenylalanine included. Solely the CDR3 DNA is kept, with 42 bases framed from the first base. V has 3 bases trimmed and J has 5 bases trimmed; junction bases matching no gene number 4.